This paragraph covers one T cell receptor beta chain sequence. The entry originates in a study of blood T cell repertoires in COVID-19. CDR1 is MGHRA, CDR2 YSYEKL, per germline. The CDR3 runs 16 residues. V was cut by 1 base and J by 4 bases, with 16 bases left in between. In the original analysis: Researchers report that nucleated cell counts were estimated from reference gene primer amplification. TCRdb keeps only in-frame clones here, not all; method: immunoSEQ multiplex PCR. Clonal size and the V and J genes are those of that table, whereas D and trimming came from the DNA. The profile covers approximately 80,000 clones, with 76% appearing a single time and 15% to 20% taken by the ten largest.

The sequence was collected from a man aged 65-85 years with active or convalescent COVID-19. The chain links TRBV4-1 to TRBJ2-5, with D possibly matching TRBD1 (5 bases). Sequencing was done on a sample of peripheral blood. CDR3: CASSQVGRAGGETQYF. Here the CDR3 DNA reads TGCGCCAGCAGCCAAGTCGGCAGGGCCGGTGGAGAGACCCAGTACTTC.